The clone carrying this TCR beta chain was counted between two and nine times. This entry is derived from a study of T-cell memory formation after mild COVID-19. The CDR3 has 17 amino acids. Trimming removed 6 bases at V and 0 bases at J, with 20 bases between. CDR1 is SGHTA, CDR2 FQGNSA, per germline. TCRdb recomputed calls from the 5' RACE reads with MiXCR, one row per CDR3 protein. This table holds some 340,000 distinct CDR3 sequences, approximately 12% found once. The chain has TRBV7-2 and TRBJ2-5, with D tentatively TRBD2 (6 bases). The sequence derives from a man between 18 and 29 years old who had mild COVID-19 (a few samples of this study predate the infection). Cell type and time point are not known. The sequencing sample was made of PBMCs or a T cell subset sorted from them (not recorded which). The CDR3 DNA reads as TGTGCCAGCAGTTATGTGGGGCCGGAGGGGTACCAAGAGACCCAGTACTTC. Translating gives CASSYVGPEGYQETQYF.